Listed below are T cell receptor beta chains from one sample, sequenced in a study of HIV-infected children after antiretroviral therapy interruption. TCRdb re-derived calls from the 3' RACE reads in MiXCR, one entry per CDR3 protein. The sample includes approximately 89,000 distinct CDR3 sequences, less than 7% seen only once; the top ten take more than 0.95%. Specimen: CD45RA+ CD4+ T cells from PBMCs, pooled from several time points, collected from a donor given antiretroviral therapy, either interrupted or continuous. Receptors were obtained from a pool of human donors with HIV. The CDR3 runs from the conserved cysteine through the conserved F or W. The D gene is left open where the match is weak. Not all rows give a size; the values are once, few, many and, for expanded clones, a class.

J	size	D	V	DNA	CDR3
TRBJ2-5	many	TRBD1	TRBV30	TGTGCCGGGAGCAACGGACAGGGGGGTCAAGAGACCCAGTACTTC	CAGSNGQGGQETQYF
TRBJ2-7	NA	TRBD1	TRBV2	TGTGCCAGCAGTGAGATCGGGACAGAAATCTCCGAGCAGTACTTC	CASSEIGTEISEQYF
TRBJ2-5	many	NA	TRBV5-7	TGTGCCAGCAGCCAAACTTTGGATCGGACTACTATAAAAGAGACCCAGTACTTC	CASSQTLDRTTIKETQYF
TRBJ2-7	many	NA	TRBV2	TGTGCCAGCAACCCTCAAGGGGTCGAGCAGTACTTC	CASNPQGVEQYF
TRBJ2-5	NA	TRBD2	TRBV4-1	TGCGCCAGTAGCCAGACAGCGGGAGGCGAGACCCAGTACTTC	CASSQTAGGETQYF
TRBJ2-7	many	NA	TRBV12-5	TGTGCTAGTGGTTTGATGGCAGGGGAGTACGAGCAGTACTTC	CASGLMAGEYEQYF
TRBJ2-1	many	TRBD2	TRBV5-1	TGCGCCAGCAGCTTGGAACTAGCGGGCTTAGGGCAGTTCTTC	CASSLELAGLGQFF
TRBJ2-3	many	NA	TRBV7-9	TGTGCCAGCAGCGATCCCCCCCACCCTACCACAGATACGCAGTATTTT	CASSDPPHPTTDTQYF
TRBJ2-3	many	TRBD2	TRBV7-3	TGTGCCAGCAGCGTAAGACTAGCGGGGAGCACAGATACGCAGTATTTT	CASSVRLAGSTDTQYF
TRBJ2-5	many	NA	TRBV6-1	TGTGCCAGCAGTGAAACTTGGTACGGAGGAGAGACCCAGTACTTC	CASSETWYGGETQYF
TRBJ2-7	many	NA	TRBV19	TGTGCCAGTAGTATGGGGGGACAAAGACCCTACGAGCAGTACTTC	CASSMGGQRPYEQYF
TRBJ2-1	many	NA	TRBV28	TGTGCCAGCAAAAGGGGGGGGGCCGGCTATGAGCAGTTCTTC	CASKRGGAGYEQFF
TRBJ2-2	many	NA	TRBV12-3/TRBV12-4	TGTGCCAGCAGTTTGATGGTTTCGGAGGGGACCGGGGAGCTGTTTTTT	CASSLMVSEGTGELFF
TRBJ2-1	many	TRBD2	TRBV7-2	TGTGCCAGCAGCGCCCAACTAGCGGGAGGGCCCTACAATGAGCAGTTCTTC	CASSAQLAGGPYNEQFF
TRBJ1-5	many	NA	TRBV20-1	TGCAGTGCTAGGATCGGTAGGGGCAATCAGCCCCAGCATTTT	CSARIGRGNQPQHF